These 10 T cell receptor beta chains came from one sample sequenced in a study of CD8 T cells in ankylosing spondylitis. MiXCR, applied by TCRdb to the 5' RACE reads, yields one record per CDR3 protein. The data show 350,000 to 400,000 distinct CDR3 sequences, 20% seen once. The material sequenced was blood, either unsorted or a sorted T cell fraction (not recorded which). The receptors here all came from a male donor with ankylosing spondylitis or in good health (not recorded which).

This clonotype was picked up a small number of times. CDR3 nucleotide sequence: TGCGCCAGCAGCTCTAGCGGGGCCTCCTACAATGAGCAGTTCTTC. Its translation is CASSSSGASYNEQFF. The V gene is TRBV5-1, the J gene TRBJ2-1; TRBD2 matches at 9 bases. Germline-derived CDR1 and CDR2 are SGHRS and YFSETQ. V lost 3 bases and J lost 0; bases outside the gene matches: 1. The CDR3 loop spans 15 amino acids.

This clonotype was observed a handful of times. This rearrangement joins TRBV20-1 to TRBJ2-3, with D maybe TRBD2 (6 bases). This CDR3 is built from 18 residues. Germline V gene lookup returns CDR1 DFQATT and CDR2 SNEGSKA (reference sequence). Trimming took off 1 base at V and 0 bases at J, with 20 bases between the two ends. The CDR3 sequence is CSARARAGPNGSTDTQYF. In DNA, the CDR3 is TGCAGTGCTAGAGCGCGGGCGGGGCCTAATGGGAGCACAGATACGCAGTATTTT.

This CDR3 reads CASSLVRGFYEQYF. CDR3 DNA: TGTGCCAGCAGTTTGGTCAGGGGGTTCTACGAGCAGTACTTC. The chain carries TRBV28 and TRBJ2-7, with 7 bases lining up with TRBD1. The CDR3 covers 14 residues. Per germline, CDR1 MDHEN and CDR2 SYDVKM. Trimming at V came to 3 bases and at J to 3 bases, leaving 5 bases not matched to a gene.

This clonotype has a handful of counts. The chain combines TRBV12-3 or TRBV12-4 with TRBJ2-7; 8 bases are shared with TRBD1. J lost 6 bases, V lost 6 bases, and 4 bases had no gene match. This CDR3 has 12 amino acids. The chain's CDR3 is CASRSQGGEQYF. DNA of the CDR3: TGTGCCAGCAGATCACAGGGGGGCGAGCAGTACTTC.

This clonotype was counted only a few times. The chain uses TRBV4-2 and TRBJ1-1, with D tentatively TRBD1 (5 bases). This CDR3 has 15 residues. Trimming cost V 0 bases and J 7 bases, with 15 bases left between them. In germline, CDR1 is LGHNA, CDR2 YNFKEQ. In nucleotides, the CDR3 is TGTGCCAGCAGCCAAGAGGCGGGGGAACTAGTTGAAGCTTTCTTT. Its translation is CASSQEAGELVEAFF.

This rearrangement joins TRBV12-3 or TRBV12-4 to TRBJ2-3; 9 bases are shared with TRBD2. The CDR3 has 17 amino acids. V gave up 7 bases and J gave up 2 bases; unmatched junction bases: 13. CDR3 bases: TGTGCCAGCACTCTACCTGGGACTAGCTGGGACACAGATACGCAGTATTTT. Protein sequence: CASTLPGTSWDTDTQYF.

This chain links TRBV12-3 or TRBV12-4 with TRBJ1-1; D is undetermined. V gave up 3 bases and J gave up 5 bases, with 7 bases separating them. This CDR3 comprises 12 residues. The CDR3 here is CASSLARTEAFF. CDR3 nucleotide sequence: TGTGCCAGCAGTTTGGCGAGAACTGAAGCTTTCTTT.

This chain joins TRBV30 and TRBJ2-1; D may be TRBD2 (6 bases). The CDR3 totals 13 residues. The V and J ends lost 5 bases and 8 bases respectively, with 16 bases between them. In germline, CDR1 is GTSNPN, CDR2 SVGIG (reference sequence). The DNA for the CDR3 is TGTGCCTGGGTACCGCCAGGGAGGTATGAGCAGTTCTTC. Amino acids: CAWVPPGRYEQFF. Full variable domain (outside the CDR3, taken from reference TRBV30 and TRBJ2-1): SQTIHQWPATLVQPVGSPLSLECTVEGTSNPNLYWYRQAAGRGLQLLFYSVGIGQISSEVPQNLSASRPQDRQFILSSKKLLLSDSGFYLCAWVPPGRYEQFFGPGTRLTVL.

The gene calls are TRBV27 and TRBJ2-7, with D perhaps matching TRBD1 (7 bases). This CDR3 has 13 residues. The V end was cut by 3 bases, the J end by 4 bases, with 10 bases between. CDR1 and CDR2 from the germline V gene are MNHEY and SMNVEV (reference sequence). CDR3 DNA sequence: TGTGCCAGCAGTTTGGCGGGACAGTACGAGCAGTACTTC. It is translated as CASSLAGQYEQYF.

This clonotype was counted a few times. The chain couples TRBV24-1 to TRBJ2-7, with TRBD1 matching over 11 bases. Germline loops: CDR1 KGHDR, CDR2 SFDVKD. The CDR3 contains 15 residues. V lost 2 bases to trimming and J lost 6 bases; unmatched junction nucleotides: 5. The CDR3 DNA reads TGTGCCACCAGTGATTCCAGGACAGGGGGCTTCGAGCAGTACTTC. Amino acids: CATSDSRTGGFEQYF.